These 7 T cell receptor beta chains came from one sample sequenced in a study of cytomegalovirus exposure and HLA in healthy donors. The primer mix had 60 Vbeta and 13 Jbeta primers. Repertoires were generated with immunoSEQ multiplex PCR, while TCRdb's copy carries only in-frame clones and drops some. The repertoire holds tens of thousands of clones, around 78% seen once, with roughly 2.5% in the top ten. The sample comprised PBMCs. These receptors were obtained from a male donor in good health and CMV-seropositive.

The count of this clone is one. The chain combines TRBV25-1 with TRBJ2-1; 10 nucleotides match TRBD2. CDR3 length: 16 residues. The V and J ends lost 1 base and 3 bases, in that order; junction bases with no gene match: 3. Germline-derived CDR1 and CDR2 are MGHDK and SYGVNS. The CDR3: CASSELSSGSYNEQFF. The CDR3 nucleotides read TGTGCCAGCAGTGAATTATCTAGCGGGAGCTACAATGAGCAGTTCTTC.

The V and J genes are TRBV19 and TRBJ2-1, with 8 nucleotides matching TRBD2. Per the germline V gene, CDR1 is LNHDA and CDR2 is SQIVND (reference sequence). Unmatched junction bases numbered 5, after V lost 3 bases and J lost 7 bases. CDR3 length equals 14 residues. The CDR3 protein is CASSITGGLNEQFF. CDR3 DNA: TGTGCCAGTAGTATCACGGGAGGGCTGAATGAGCAGTTCTTC.

This chain uses TRBV15 with TRBJ2-2; TRBD2 aligns across 9 bases. CDR1 and CDR2 from the germline V gene are LNHNV and YYDKDF (reference sequence). Losses at the gene ends were 11 bases for V and 2 bases for J; bases not matched to a gene: 12. This CDR3 has 16 residues. CDR3 DNA: TGTGCCCCCCCCGGGGAGCGGGAGGTCAACACCGGGGAGCTGTTTTTT. Translating it yields CAPPGEREVNTGELFF.

V usage is TRBV29-1 and J usage is TRBJ2-5, with TRBD2 matching over 7 bases. The V and J ends lost 2 bases and 2 bases, in that order; junction bases with no gene match: 8. The germline V gene encodes CDR1 SQVTM and CDR2 ANQGSEA. The CDR3 totals 15 residues. In DNA form, the CDR3 reads TGCAGCGTTGAAAAGGCGGGAGTGGGGCAAGAGACCCAGTACTTC. Translation gives CSVEKAGVGQETQYF.

The V gene is TRBV5-1, the J gene TRBJ2-5, with 14 bases fitting TRBD2. Losses at the gene ends were 3 bases for V and 4 bases for J; bases not matched to a gene: 2. Germline CDR1 SGHRS, CDR2 YFSETQ. There are 15 residues in the CDR3. CDR3 sequence (DNA): TGCGCCAGCAGCTGGGGACTAGCGGGAGCAGAGACCCAGTACTTC. Protein sequence: CASSWGLAGAETQYF.

The genes are TRBV29-1 and TRBJ2-1, with 7 nucleotides matching TRBD2. The CDR3 has 16 residues. Looked up from germline, CDR1 is SQVTM and CDR2 is ANQGSEA. V was clipped by 6 bases and J by 0 bases; unmatched bases: 11. CDR3 sequence (DNA): TGCAGCGTACAAACTAGCGCTCGGCTCTCCTACAATGAGCAGTTCTTC. Translated: CSVQTSARLSYNEQFF.

The V gene is TRBV5-1, the J gene TRBJ1-1; TRBD1 matches 8 bases. Looked up from germline, CDR1 is SGHRS and CDR2 is YFSETQ. The V gene end was trimmed by 3 bases and the J gene end by 5 bases; junction bases not matched to a gene: 6. This CDR3 is built from 14 residues. CDR3 DNA: TGCGCCAGCAGCTCCCAGGGGGCTCGTACTGAAGCTTTCTTT. Its protein is CASSSQGARTEAFF.